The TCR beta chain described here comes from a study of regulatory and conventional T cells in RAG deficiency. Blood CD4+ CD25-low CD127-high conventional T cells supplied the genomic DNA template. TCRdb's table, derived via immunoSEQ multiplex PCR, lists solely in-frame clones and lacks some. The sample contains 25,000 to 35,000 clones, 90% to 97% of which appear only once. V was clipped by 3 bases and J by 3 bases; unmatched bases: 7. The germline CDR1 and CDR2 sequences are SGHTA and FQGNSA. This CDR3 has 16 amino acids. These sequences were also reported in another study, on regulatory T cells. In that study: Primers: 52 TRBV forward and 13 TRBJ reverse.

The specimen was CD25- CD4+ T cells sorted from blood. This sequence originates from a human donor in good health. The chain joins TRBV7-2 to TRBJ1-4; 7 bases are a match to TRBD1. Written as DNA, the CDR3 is TGTGCCAGCAGCTTGGGGACAGTTCGCGCTAATGAAAAACTGTTTTTT. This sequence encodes CASSLGTVRANEKLFF.